Below, 2 T cell receptor beta chains from the same sample are listed, as sequenced in a study of Ad26.COV2.S vaccination and SARS-CoV-2 variants. Sequenced by immunoSEQ multiplex PCR; TCRdb stores in-frame clones only, minus some. The sample contains around 300,000 clones, roughly 89% of which appear only once. Treatment defined: approximately 18 received Ad26.COV2.S at low or high dose, single or two shots; about 5 received placebo; per-sample allocation not given. Sampling was performed 63 days after the first vaccine or placebo injection. This sample comprised peripheral blood, obtained in a trial of Ad26.COV2.S vaccine versus placebo. All receptors derive from a person between 18 and 60 years old who received the Ad26.COV2.S COVID-19 vaccine or a placebo.

This chain links TRBV6-5 with TRBJ2-7; TRBD1 aligns across 9 bases. The CDR3 runs 15 residues. CDR1 MNHEY and CDR2 SVGAGI come from the germline V gene. Germline trimming cut 7 bases from V and 2 bases from J; bases unmatched to any gene: 9. The CDR3 bases are TGTGCCAGCAAGTTGGGCGGACAGGGGCCCTACGAGCAGTACTTC. Translation gives CASKLGGQGPYEQYF.

This clone was detected only once. The chain combines TRBV7-2 with TRBJ2-5, with D perhaps TRBD1 (5 bases). The CDR3 sequence is 14 residues long. The germline V and J ends were trimmed by 2 bases and 0 bases, with 7 bases remaining between them. In germline, CDR1 is SGHTA, CDR2 FQGNSA. The CDR3 nucleotides are TGTGCCAGCAGCTTACAGGGTTACCAAGAGACCCAGTACTTC. Residues: CASSLQGYQETQYF.